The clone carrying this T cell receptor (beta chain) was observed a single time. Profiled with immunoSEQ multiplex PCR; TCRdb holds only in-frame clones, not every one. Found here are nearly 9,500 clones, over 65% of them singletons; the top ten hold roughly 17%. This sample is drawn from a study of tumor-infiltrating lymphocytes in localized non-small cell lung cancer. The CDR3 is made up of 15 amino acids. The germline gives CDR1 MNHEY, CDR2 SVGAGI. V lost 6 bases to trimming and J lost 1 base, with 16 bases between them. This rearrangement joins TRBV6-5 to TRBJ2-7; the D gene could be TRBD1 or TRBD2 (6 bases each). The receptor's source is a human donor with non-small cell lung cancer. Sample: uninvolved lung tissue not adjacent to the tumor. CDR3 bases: TGTGCCAGCAGGCAGGGGCGGGGCGAGTCCTACGAGCAGTACTTC. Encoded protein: CASRQGRGESYEQYF.